This is a list of T cell receptor beta chains from one sample in a study of blood T cell repertoires in COVID-19. The data were produced by immunoSEQ multiplex PCR, yet TCRdb's version contains in-frame clones alone and is incomplete. The sample lists about 170,000 clones; around 84% were seen once. Input material: peripheral blood. These receptor sequences come from a woman aged 80 or over with COVID-19, enrolled during active disease. CDR3s include the opening cysteine and the closing phenylalanine or tryptophan. A D gene is named only where the DNA matches it firmly.

V gene: TRBV4-3; D gene: .; J gene: TRBJ1-2; CDR3 protein: CASSQDFRGANGYTF
V gene: TRBV6-5; D gene: TRBD1; J gene: TRBJ1-1; CDR3 protein: CASSYQGGTEAFF
V gene: TRBV11-2; D gene: TRBD1; J gene: TRBJ2-1; CDR3 protein: CASNGQGSHNEQFF
V gene: TRBV14; D gene: .; J gene: TRBJ1-3; CDR3 protein: CASSQSGNTIYF
V gene: TRBV10-3; D gene: .; J gene: TRBJ1-1; CDR3 protein: CAINSRGGRDTEAFF
V gene: TRBV12-3/TRBV12-4; D gene: .; J gene: TRBJ2-3; CDR3 protein: CASSRGFTDTQYF
V gene: TRBV6-5; D gene: .; J gene: TRBJ1-5; CDR3 protein: CASGTLYQPQHF
V gene: TRBV4-3; D gene: .; J gene: TRBJ1-1; CDR3 protein: CASSQAPGHRNSEAFF
V gene: TRBV19; D gene: TRBD2; J gene: TRBJ2-5; CDR3 protein: CASSNEREGETQYF
V gene: TRBV6-5; D gene: TRBD1; J gene: TRBJ1-2; CDR3 protein: CASRDWDRGKGYTF
V gene: TRBV6-2/TRBV6-3; D gene: .; J gene: TRBJ1-1; CDR3 protein: CASSYSTGNTEAFF
V gene: TRBV5-1; D gene: TRBD2; J gene: TRBJ2-2; CDR3 protein: CASSLTSGMGSGELFF
V gene: TRBV7-2; D gene: TRBD1; J gene: TRBJ1-3; CDR3 protein: CASSEMTGVGNTIYF
V gene: TRBV21-1; D gene: .; J gene: TRBJ1-3; CDR3 protein: CASSKEAGTCSGNTIYF
V gene: TRBV18; D gene: .; J gene: TRBJ2-5; CDR3 protein: CASQGAVQETQYF
V gene: TRBV24-1; D gene: TRBD1; J gene: TRBJ2-1; CDR3 protein: CATSDTRQGGDEQFF
V gene: TRBV29-1; D gene: .; J gene: TRBJ2-5; CDR3 protein: CSVDRGLETQYF
V gene: TRBV6-6; D gene: TRBD1; J gene: TRBJ1-1; CDR3 protein: CASRMDRENTEAFF
V gene: TRBV28; D gene: TRBD1; J gene: TRBJ1-4; CDR3 protein: CASSSPTGGNEKLFF
V gene: TRBV7-9; D gene: TRBD1; J gene: TRBJ2-1; CDR3 protein: CASSWDRAYNEQFF
V gene: TRBV11-1; D gene: .; J gene: TRBJ1-1; CDR3 protein: CASSLVAGWNTEAFF
V gene: TRBV7-8; D gene: TRBD1; J gene: TRBJ1-1; CDR3 protein: CASSKPGQGLPEAFF
V gene: TRBV4-1; D gene: TRBD2; J gene: TRBJ2-1; CDR3 protein: CASSQDRVAGGGWVNEQFF
V gene: TRBV29-1; D gene: TRBD2; J gene: TRBJ2-1; CDR3 protein: CSVGLAGGWDEQFF
V gene: TRBV5-1; D gene: .; J gene: TRBJ1-1; CDR3 protein: CASRKLDRLNTEAFF
V gene: TRBV11-3; D gene: .; J gene: TRBJ1-1; CDR3 protein: CASSLVLNTEAFF
V gene: TRBV7-9; D gene: TRBD2; J gene: TRBJ2-1; CDR3 protein: CASSLPNFEGGPIYEQFF
V gene: TRBV6-5; D gene: .; J gene: TRBJ2-7; CDR3 protein: CASNLQTSYEQYF
V gene: TRBV9; D gene: TRBD2; J gene: TRBJ2-7; CDR3 protein: CASSVAPGGTHEQYF
V gene: TRBV20-1; D gene: .; J gene: TRBJ1-2; CDR3 protein: CSASLRDNSGYTF
V gene: TRBV4-1; D gene: .; J gene: TRBJ1-1; CDR3 protein: CASSRLPGSEAGRNTEAFF
V gene: TRBV5-8; D gene: TRBD1; J gene: TRBJ1-5; CDR3 protein: CASSIGTGGNQPQHF
V gene: TRBV28; D gene: .; J gene: TRBJ1-1; CDR3 protein: CAGRSSGPNTEAFF
V gene: TRBV7-2; D gene: .; J gene: TRBJ2-5; CDR3 protein: CASSQGQKETQYF
V gene: TRBV29-1; D gene: TRBD2; J gene: TRBJ2-5; CDR3 protein: CSVVRLAQETQYF
V gene: TRBV5-1; D gene: TRBD1; J gene: TRBJ2-7; CDR3 protein: CASSFGTGFYEQYF
V gene: TRBV7-2; D gene: .; J gene: TRBJ1-5; CDR3 protein: CASSLDPGGNQPQHF
V gene: TRBV19; D gene: .; J gene: TRBJ2-3; CDR3 protein: CAKSTPSTDTQYF
V gene: TRBV6-5; D gene: .; J gene: TRBJ1-4; CDR3 protein: CASSRAGEKLFF
V gene: TRBV28; D gene: .; J gene: TRBJ1-1; CDR3 protein: CASSPLSARGEAFF
V gene: TRBV28; D gene: .; J gene: TRBJ2-5; CDR3 protein: CASSFSSETQYF
V gene: TRBV4-3; D gene: TRBD2; J gene: TRBJ2-5; CDR3 protein: CASSQVFGRGETQYF
V gene: TRBV7-3; D gene: TRBD2; J gene: TRBJ2-1; CDR3 protein: CASSPGTSAYNEQFF
V gene: TRBV7-8; D gene: .; J gene: TRBJ1-4; CDR3 protein: CATTWGLGNEKLFF
V gene: TRBV6-6; D gene: TRBD2; J gene: TRBJ2-5; CDR3 protein: CASRLAGDQETQYF
V gene: TRBV19; D gene: TRBD1; J gene: TRBJ2-4; CDR3 protein: CASSQGAGKNIQYF
V gene: TRBV2; D gene: TRBD1; J gene: TRBJ1-4; CDR3 protein: CASSEQGGANEKLFF
V gene: TRBV5-5; D gene: .; J gene: TRBJ1-4; CDR3 protein: CASSLETGTNEKLFF
V gene: TRBV7-2; D gene: TRBD1; J gene: TRBJ1-2; CDR3 protein: CASTLDRVGGYTF
V gene: TRBV7-2; D gene: .; J gene: TRBJ2-2; CDR3 protein: CASSLLPGGTGELFF
V gene: TRBV28; D gene: TRBD1; J gene: TRBJ2-1; CDR3 protein: CASSSPGTGNEQFF
V gene: TRBV2; D gene: .; J gene: TRBJ1-5; CDR3 protein: CASSEGLGSHNQPQHF
V gene: TRBV3-1/TRBV3-2; D gene: TRBD1; J gene: TRBJ2-7; CDR3 protein: CASSQVGQGFSGLDEQYF
V gene: TRBV5-4; D gene: TRBD2; J gene: TRBJ2-1; CDR3 protein: CASQGLAGAERLNEQFF
V gene: TRBV19; D gene: .; J gene: TRBJ1-1; CDR3 protein: CASSIGGQDRAFF
V gene: TRBV10-3; D gene: .; J gene: TRBJ2-3; CDR3 protein: CAISDGGVPPDTQYF